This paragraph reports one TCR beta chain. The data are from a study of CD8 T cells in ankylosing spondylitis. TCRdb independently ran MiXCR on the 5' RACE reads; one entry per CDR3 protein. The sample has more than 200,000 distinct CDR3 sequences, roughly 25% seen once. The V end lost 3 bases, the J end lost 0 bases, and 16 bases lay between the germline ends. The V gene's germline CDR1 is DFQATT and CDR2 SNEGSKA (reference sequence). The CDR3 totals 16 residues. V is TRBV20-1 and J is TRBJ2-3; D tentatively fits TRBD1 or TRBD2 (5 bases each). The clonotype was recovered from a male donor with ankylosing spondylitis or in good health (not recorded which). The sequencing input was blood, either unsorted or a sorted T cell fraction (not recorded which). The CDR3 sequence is CSASAGDAASTDTQYF. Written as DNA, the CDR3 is TGCAGTGCTAGTGCCGGGGACGCAGCTAGCACAGATACGCAGTATTTT.